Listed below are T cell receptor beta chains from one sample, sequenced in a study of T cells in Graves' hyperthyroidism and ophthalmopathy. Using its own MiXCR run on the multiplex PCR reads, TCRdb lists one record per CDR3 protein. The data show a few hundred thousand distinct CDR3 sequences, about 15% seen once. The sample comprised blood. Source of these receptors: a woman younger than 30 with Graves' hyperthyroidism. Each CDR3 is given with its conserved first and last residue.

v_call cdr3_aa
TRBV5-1 CASSLGTGKGPTDTQYF
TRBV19 CASSIVAGGTDTQYF
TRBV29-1 CSVERAGGPYNEQFF
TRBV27 CASTLTAGADTQYF
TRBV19 CASSNPGLAGYEQYF
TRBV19 CASTFDGFTEAFF
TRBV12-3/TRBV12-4 CASSLGLSSGNTIYF
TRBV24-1 CATSDSGTSGPAYEQYF
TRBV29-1 CSVELPSGSIDEQFF
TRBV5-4 CASSLRTGGNEQYF
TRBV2 CASSARTGPNYGYTF
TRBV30 CAWRVGLGAFF
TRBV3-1 CASSHRGQGDIRVFGYTF
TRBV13 CASSETGKTTEAFF
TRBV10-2 CASSEPDRGGRKLFF
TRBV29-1 CSGLEFMNTEAFF
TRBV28 CASSSDSDTPAEQYF
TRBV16 CASSPTADPYDVGYTF
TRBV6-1 CANRSQTGLTSPLHF
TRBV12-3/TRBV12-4 CASSLQVVEELFF
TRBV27 CASSFGTGNTGELFF